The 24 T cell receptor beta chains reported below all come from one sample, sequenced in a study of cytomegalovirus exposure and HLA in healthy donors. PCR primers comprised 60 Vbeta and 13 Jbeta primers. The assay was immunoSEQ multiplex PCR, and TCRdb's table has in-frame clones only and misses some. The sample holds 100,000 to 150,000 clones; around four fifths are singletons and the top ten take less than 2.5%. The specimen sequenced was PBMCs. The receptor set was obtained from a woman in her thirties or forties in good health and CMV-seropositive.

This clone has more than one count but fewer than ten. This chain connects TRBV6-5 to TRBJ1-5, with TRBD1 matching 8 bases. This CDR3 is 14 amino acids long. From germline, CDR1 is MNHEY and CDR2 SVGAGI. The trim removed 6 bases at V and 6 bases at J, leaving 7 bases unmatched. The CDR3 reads CASSPGQGAQPQHF. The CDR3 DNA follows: TGTGCCAGCAGCCCCGGGCAGGGGGCTCAGCCCCAGCATTTT.

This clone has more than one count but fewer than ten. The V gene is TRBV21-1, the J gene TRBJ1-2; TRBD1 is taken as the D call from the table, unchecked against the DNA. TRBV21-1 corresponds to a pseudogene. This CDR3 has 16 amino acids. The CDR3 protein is CASSAITGESNYGYTF. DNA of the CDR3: TGTGCCAGCAGCGCTATTACAGGGGAATCGAACTATGGCTACACCTTC.

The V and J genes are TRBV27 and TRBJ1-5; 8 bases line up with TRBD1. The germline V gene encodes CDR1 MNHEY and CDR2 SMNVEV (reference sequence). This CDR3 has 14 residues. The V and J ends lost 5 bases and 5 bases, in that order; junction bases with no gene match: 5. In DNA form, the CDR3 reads TGTGCCAGCAGTCTACGACAGGGGTATCAGCCCCAGCATTTT. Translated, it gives CASSLRQGYQPQHF.

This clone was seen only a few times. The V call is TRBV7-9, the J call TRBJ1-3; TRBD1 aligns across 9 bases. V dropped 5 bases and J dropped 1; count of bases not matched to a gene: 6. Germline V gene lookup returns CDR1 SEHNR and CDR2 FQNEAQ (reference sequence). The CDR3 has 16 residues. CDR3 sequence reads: CASSVQQGASGNTIYF. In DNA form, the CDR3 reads TGTGCCAGCAGCGTCCAACAGGGGGCGTCTGGAAACACCATATATTTT.

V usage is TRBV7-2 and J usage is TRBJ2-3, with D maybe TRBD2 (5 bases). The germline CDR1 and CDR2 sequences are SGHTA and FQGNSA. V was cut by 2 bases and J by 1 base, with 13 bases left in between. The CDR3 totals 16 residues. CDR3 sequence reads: CASSLNTPRGTDTQYF. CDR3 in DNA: TGTGCCAGCAGCTTAAATACGCCGCGGGGCACAGATACGCAGTATTTT.

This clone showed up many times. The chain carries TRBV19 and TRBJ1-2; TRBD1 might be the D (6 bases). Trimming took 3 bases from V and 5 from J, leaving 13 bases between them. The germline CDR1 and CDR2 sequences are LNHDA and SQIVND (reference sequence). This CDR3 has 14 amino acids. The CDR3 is CASSIRDKAYGYTF. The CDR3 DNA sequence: TGTGCCAGTAGTATCCGGGACAAGGCGTATGGCTACACCTTC.

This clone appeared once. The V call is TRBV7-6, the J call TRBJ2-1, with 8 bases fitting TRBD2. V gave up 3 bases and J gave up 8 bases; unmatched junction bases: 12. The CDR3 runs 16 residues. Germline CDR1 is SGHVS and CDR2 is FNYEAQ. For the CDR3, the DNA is TGTGCCAGCAGCTTCCGACTGATAGCGGGGAACGATGAGCAGTTCTTC. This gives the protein CASSFRLIAGNDEQFF.

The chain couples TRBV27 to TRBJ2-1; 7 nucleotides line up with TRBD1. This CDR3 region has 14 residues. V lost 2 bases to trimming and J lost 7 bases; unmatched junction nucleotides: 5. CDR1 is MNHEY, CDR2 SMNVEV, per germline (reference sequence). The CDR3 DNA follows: TGTGCCAGCAGTTTAGGGACAGTATCTAATGAGCAGTTCTTC. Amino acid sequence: CASSLGTVSNEQFF.

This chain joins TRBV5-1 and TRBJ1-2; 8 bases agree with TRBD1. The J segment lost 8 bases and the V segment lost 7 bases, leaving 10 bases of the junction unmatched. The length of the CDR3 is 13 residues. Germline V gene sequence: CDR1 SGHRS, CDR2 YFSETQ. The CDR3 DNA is TGCGCCAGCGGTTGGCAGGGGGCGGAGGGCTACACCTTC. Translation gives CASGWQGAEGYTF.

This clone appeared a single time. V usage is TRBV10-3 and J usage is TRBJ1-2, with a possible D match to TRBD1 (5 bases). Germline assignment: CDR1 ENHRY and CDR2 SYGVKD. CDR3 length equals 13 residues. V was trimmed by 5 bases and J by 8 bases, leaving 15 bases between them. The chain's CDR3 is CAISNPGYDGYTF. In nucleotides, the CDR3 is TGTGCCATCAGTAATCCAGGGTATGACGGCTACACCTTC.

CDR3 DNA sequence: TGTGCCAGCAGTTACGATGGGATACGAGCGGGGGAGCAGTACTTC. Translated: CASSYDGIRAGEQYF. V and J are TRBV6-5 and TRBJ2-7; 7 bases agree with TRBD2. Germline V gene lookup returns CDR1 MNHEY and CDR2 SVGAGI. V trimming: 2 bases; J trimming: 7 bases; junction bases outside the gene matches: 11. The CDR3 loop spans 15 amino acids.

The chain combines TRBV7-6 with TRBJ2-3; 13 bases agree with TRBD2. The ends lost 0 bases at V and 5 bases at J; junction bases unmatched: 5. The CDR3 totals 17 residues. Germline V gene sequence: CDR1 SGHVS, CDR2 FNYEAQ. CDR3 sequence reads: CASSLAPGLAGKDTQYF. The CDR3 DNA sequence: TGTGCCAGCAGCTTAGCCCCGGGACTAGCGGGGAAAGATACGCAGTATTTT.

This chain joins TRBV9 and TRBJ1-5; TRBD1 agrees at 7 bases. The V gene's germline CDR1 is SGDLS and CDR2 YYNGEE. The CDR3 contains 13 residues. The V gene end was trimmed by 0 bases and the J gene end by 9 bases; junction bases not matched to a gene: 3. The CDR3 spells CASSVETGTPQHF. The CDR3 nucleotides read TGTGCCAGCAGCGTAGAGACAGGGACGCCCCAGCATTTT. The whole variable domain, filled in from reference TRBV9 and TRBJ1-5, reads DSGVTQTPKHLITATGQRVTLRCSPRSGDLSVYWYQQSLDQGLQFLIQYYNGEERAKGNILERFSAQQFPDLHSELNLSSLELGDSALYFCASSVETGTPQHFGDGTRLSIL.

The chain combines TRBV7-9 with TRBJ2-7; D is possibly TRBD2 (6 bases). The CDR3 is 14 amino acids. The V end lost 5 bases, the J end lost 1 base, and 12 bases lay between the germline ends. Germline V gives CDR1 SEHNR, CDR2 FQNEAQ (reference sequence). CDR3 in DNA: TGTGCCAGCAGCGAGTCTGGGGGGTCCTACGAGCAGTACTTC. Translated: CASSESGGSYEQYF.

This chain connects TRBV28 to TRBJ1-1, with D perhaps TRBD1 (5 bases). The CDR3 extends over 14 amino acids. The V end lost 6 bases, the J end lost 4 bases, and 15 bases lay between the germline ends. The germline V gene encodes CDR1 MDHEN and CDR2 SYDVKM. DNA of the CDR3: TGTGCCAGCAGCGGGGGGGGGAGGACCACTGAAGCTTTCTTT. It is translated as CASSGGGRTTEAFF.

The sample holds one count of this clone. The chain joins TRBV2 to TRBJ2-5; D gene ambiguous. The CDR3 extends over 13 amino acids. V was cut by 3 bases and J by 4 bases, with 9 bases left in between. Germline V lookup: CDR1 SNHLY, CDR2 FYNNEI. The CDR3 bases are TGTGCCAGCAGTGAGCAACTTCGAGAGACCCAGTACTTC. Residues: CASSEQLRETQYF.

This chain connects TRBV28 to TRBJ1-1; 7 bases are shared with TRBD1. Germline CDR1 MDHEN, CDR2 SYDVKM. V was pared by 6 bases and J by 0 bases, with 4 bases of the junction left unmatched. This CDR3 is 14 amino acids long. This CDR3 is CASRPGQMNTEAFF. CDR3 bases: TGTGCCAGCAGGCCGGGACAGATGAACACTGAAGCTTTCTTT.

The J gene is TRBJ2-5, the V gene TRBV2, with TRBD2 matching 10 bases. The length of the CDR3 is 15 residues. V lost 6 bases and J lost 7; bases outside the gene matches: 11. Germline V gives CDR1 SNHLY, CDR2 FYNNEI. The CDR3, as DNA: TGTGCCAGCAGCGTGGGACTAGCGAGAGGTGGGACCCAGTACTTC. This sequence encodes CASSVGLARGGTQYF.

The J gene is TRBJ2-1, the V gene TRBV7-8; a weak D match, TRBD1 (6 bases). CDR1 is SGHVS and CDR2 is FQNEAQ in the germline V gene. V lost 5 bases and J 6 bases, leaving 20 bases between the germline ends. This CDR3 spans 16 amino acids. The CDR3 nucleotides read TGTGCCAGCAGCCCCCGAGGGCAGGGGTTCGGCAATGAGCAGTTCTTC. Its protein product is CASSPRGQGFGNEQFF. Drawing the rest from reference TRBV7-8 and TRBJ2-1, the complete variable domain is GAGVSQSPRYKVAKRGQDVALRCDPISGHVSLFWYQQALGQGPEFLTYFQNEAQLDKSGLPSDRFFAERPEGSVSTLKIQRTQQEDSAVYLCASSPRGQGFGNEQFFGPGTRLTVL.

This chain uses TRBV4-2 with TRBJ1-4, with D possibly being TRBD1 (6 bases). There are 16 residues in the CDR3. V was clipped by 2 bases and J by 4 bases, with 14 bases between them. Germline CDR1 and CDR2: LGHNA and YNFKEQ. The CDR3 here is CASSQHPGQLNEKLFF. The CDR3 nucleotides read TGTGCCAGCAGCCAACATCCAGGACAGCTTAATGAAAAACTGTTTTTT.

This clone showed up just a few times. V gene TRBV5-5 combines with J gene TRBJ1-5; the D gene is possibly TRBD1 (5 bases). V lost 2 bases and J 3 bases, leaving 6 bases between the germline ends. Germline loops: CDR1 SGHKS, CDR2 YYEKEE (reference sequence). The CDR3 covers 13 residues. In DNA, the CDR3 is TGTGCCAGCAGCTTCAGGGTCAATCAGCCCCAGCATTTT. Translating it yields CASSFRVNQPQHF.

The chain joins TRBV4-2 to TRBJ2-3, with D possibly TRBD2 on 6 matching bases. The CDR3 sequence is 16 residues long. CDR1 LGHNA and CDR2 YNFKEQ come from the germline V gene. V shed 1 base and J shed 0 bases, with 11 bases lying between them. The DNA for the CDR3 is TGTGCCAGCAGCCAAGGGAGGGGCCTAAGCACAGATACGCAGTATTTT. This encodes CASSQGRGLSTDTQYF.

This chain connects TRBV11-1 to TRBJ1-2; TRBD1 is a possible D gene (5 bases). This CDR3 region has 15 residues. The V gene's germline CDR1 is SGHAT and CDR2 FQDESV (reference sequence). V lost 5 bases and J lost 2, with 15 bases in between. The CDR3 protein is CASSMGRAGNYGYTF. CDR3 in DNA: TGTGCCAGCAGCATGGGACGGGCGGGAAACTATGGCTACACCTTC.

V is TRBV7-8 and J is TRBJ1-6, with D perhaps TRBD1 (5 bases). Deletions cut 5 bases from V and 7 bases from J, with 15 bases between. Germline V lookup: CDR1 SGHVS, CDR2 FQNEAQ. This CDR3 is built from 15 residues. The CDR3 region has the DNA TGTGCCAGCAGCGTCCAGGGTCAAGGGAATTCACCCCTCCACTTT. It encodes CASSVQGQGNSPLHF.